The next 16 T cell receptor beta chains were all read from a single sample in a study of T cell changes during pregnancy in multiple sclerosis. TCRdb's copy holds only in-frame clones and misses some; the assay was immunoSEQ multiplex PCR. The data show over 85,000 clones, approximately 90% seen once. Sequencing used peripheral blood, obtained in the second trimester of pregnancy. Receptor source: a female donor in good health, enrolled as a control in a pregnancy study.

The chain recombines TRBV28 with TRBJ1-1, with TRBD1 matching 7 bases. Trimming took 4 bases from V and 4 from J; bases not matched to a gene: 15. The germline gives CDR1 MDHEN, CDR2 SYDVKM. There are 17 residues in the CDR3. This chain's CDR3 is CASSSGTANLQSTEAFF. The CDR3 nucleotides read TGTGCCAGCAGTTCCGGGACAGCTAACCTCCAGAGCACTGAAGCTTTCTTT. The full variable domain, its missing parts supplied by reference TRBV28 and TRBJ1-1, is DVKVTQSSRYLVKRTGEKVFLECVQDMDHENMFWYRQDPGLGLRLIYFSYDVKMKEKGDIPEGYSVSREKKERFSLILESASTNQTSMYLCASSSGTANLQSTEAFFGQGTRLTVV.

The chain joins TRBV5-1 to TRBJ2-3, with TRBD1 as a possible D gene (6 bases). CDR1 is SGHRS and CDR2 is YFSETQ in the germline V gene. This CDR3 comprises 15 residues. Trimming took off 2 bases at V and 1 base at J, with 11 bases between the two ends. Here the CDR3 reads CASSLLQGGTDTQYF. In DNA form, the CDR3 reads TGCGCCAGCAGCTTACTACAGGGCGGCACAGATACGCAGTATTTT.

This rearrangement joins TRBV28 to TRBJ2-5; the D is unclear. The CDR3 runs 16 residues. The germline V gene encodes CDR1 MDHEN and CDR2 SYDVKM. V was shortened by 6 bases and J by 0 bases, with 17 bases between the two germline ends. CDR3 DNA: TGTGCCAGCAGGTCTACCAGGATATCGTACCAAGAGACCCAGTACTTC. Amino acids: CASRSTRISYQETQYF.

This chain uses TRBV6-1 with TRBJ1-2; no definite D call. This CDR3 contains 13 residues. V lost 5 bases, J lost 6 bases, and 13 bases lay in between. Germline lookup yields CDR1 MNHNS and CDR2 SASEGT. CDR3 protein: CASSSRSGDGYTF. The CDR3, as DNA: TGTGCCAGCAGTTCCCGGTCAGGTGATGGCTACACCTTC.

The chain carries TRBV6-6 and TRBJ1-5; 9 bases map to TRBD1. This CDR3 comprises 15 residues. With V trimmed by 6 bases and J by 1 base, 4 bases remained unmatched. Germline CDR1 MNHNY, CDR2 SVGAGI (reference sequence). CDR3: CASRLTGGSNQPQHF. The CDR3 DNA follows: TGTGCCAGCAGGCTGACAGGGGGGAGCAATCAGCCCCAGCATTTT.

V and J are TRBV27 and TRBJ1-6, with 8 bases matching TRBD1. Germline V lookup: CDR1 MNHEY, CDR2 SMNVEV (reference sequence). The V segment lost 3 bases and the J segment 7 bases; nucleotides outside the gene matches: 2. The CDR3 is made up of 14 amino acids. The CDR3 loop is CASSLGQENSPLHF. The CDR3, as DNA: TGTGCCAGCAGTTTGGGACAGGAAAATTCACCCCTCCACTTT.

The rearrangement joins TRBV7-6 to TRBJ2-1, with 7 bases lining up with TRBD2. Trimming cost V 3 bases and J 4 bases; bases outside gene matches: 6. Per the germline V gene, CDR1 is SGHVS and CDR2 is FNYEAQ. The CDR3 sequence is 15 residues long. CDR3 DNA sequence: TGTGCCAGCAGCTTGGGCGGGGGTTCTTACAATGAGCAGTTCTTC. It encodes CASSLGGGSYNEQFF. The complete variable domain, with remaining parts taken from reference TRBV7-6 and TRBJ2-1, reads GAGVSQSPRYKVTKRGQDVALRCDPISGHVSLYWYRQALGQGPEFLTYFNYEAQQDKSGLPNDRFSAERPEGSISTLTIQRTEQRDSAMYRCASSLGGGSYNEQFFGPGTRLTVL.

The J gene is TRBJ1-4, the V gene TRBV7-6; D is perhaps TRBD1 (6 bases). Between the trimmed V and J ends, which lost 4 bases and 4 bases, there was a span of 13 bases. The CDR3 totals 15 residues. Germline loops: CDR1 SGHVS, CDR2 FNYEAQ. The CDR3 DNA is TGTGCCAGCAGCTCAATGAGGGGGAATAATGAAAAACTGTTTTTT. Protein: CASSSMRGNNEKLFF. Full variable domain (missing parts from reference TRBV7-6 and TRBJ1-4): GAGVSQSPRYKVTKRGQDVALRCDPISGHVSLYWYRQALGQGPEFLTYFNYEAQQDKSGLPNDRFSAERPEGSISTLTIQRTEQRDSAMYRCASSSMRGNNEKLFFGSGTQLSVL.

The chain links TRBV19 to TRBJ1-5, with D unclear. Germline CDR1 LNHDA, CDR2 SQIVND (reference sequence). The CDR3 is 13 residues long. The V end lost 3 bases, the J end lost 5 bases, and 8 bases lay between the germline ends. The DNA of the CDR3 is TGTGCCAGTAGTATTTCGGTTGATCAGCCCCAGCATTTT. Translation: CASSISVDQPQHF.

The chain uses TRBV18 and TRBJ1-1, with D possibly TRBD1 on 6 matching bases. V was trimmed by 3 bases and J by 5 bases, leaving 16 bases between them. The germline CDR1 and CDR2 sequences are KGHSH and LQKENI. CDR3 length: 15 amino acids. The CDR3 region is CASSPYHTGKTEAFF. The CDR3 region has the DNA TGTGCCAGCTCACCCTACCATACAGGGAAGACTGAAGCTTTCTTT.

The chain uses TRBV18 and TRBJ2-7; 14 nucleotides agree with TRBD2. J lost 3 bases, V lost 2 bases, and 12 bases had no gene match. This CDR3 has 19 amino acids. Germline CDR1 and CDR2: KGHSH and LQKENI. Written as DNA, the CDR3 is TGTGCCAGCTCACCATCCGGGACAGGGGGGACTAGCGGGGGCTACGAGCAGTACTTC. Amino acids: CASSPSGTGGTSGGYEQYF.

J is TRBJ1-1 and V is TRBV6-5; the match to TRBD1 covers 8 bases. Germline V gene sequence: CDR1 MNHEY, CDR2 SVGAGI. J gave up 3 bases and V 0 bases, and 6 bases lay outside the gene matches. CDR3 length: 16 residues. As DNA, the CDR3 is TGTGCCAGCAGTTACTCGAGGGCAGGGGGCTACACTGAAGCTTTCTTT. Translating gives CASSYSRAGGYTEAFF.

V is TRBV6-5 and J is TRBJ1-1; D gene uncertain. Germline CDR1 reads MNHEY; CDR2 reads SVGAGI. The CDR3 covers 14 residues. V was shortened by 2 bases and J by 7 bases, with 14 bases between the two germline ends. The CDR3 nucleotides are TGTGCCAGCAGTTACCTATCCGGAGGGTATGAAGCTTTCTTT. Translating it yields CASSYLSGGYEAFF.

The rearrangement links TRBV5-1 to TRBJ1-2; TRBD1 matches at 9 bases. The CDR3 extends over 15 amino acids. V shed 0 bases and J 5 bases; nucleotides not matched to a gene: 5. Germline CDR1 is SGHRS and CDR2 is YFSETQ. This chain's CDR3 is CASSLGDREGYGYTF. The DNA for the CDR3 is TGCGCCAGCAGCTTGGGGGACAGGGAAGGGTATGGCTACACCTTC.

The V gene is TRBV6-5, the J gene TRBJ2-3; 7 nucleotides line up with TRBD2. Germline CDR1 reads MNHEY; CDR2 reads SVGAGI. This CDR3 has 14 residues. Losses at the gene ends were 5 bases for V and 5 bases for J; bases not matched to a gene: 7. Written as DNA, the CDR3 is TGTGCCAGCAGTCGCGGGACTACGGGAGATACGCAGTATTTT. It encodes CASSRGTTGDTQYF.

The chain employs TRBV15 and TRBJ2-1, with 12 positions matching TRBD2. Germline lookup yields CDR1 LNHNV and CDR2 YYDKDF (reference sequence). The CDR3 totals 16 residues. V lost 1 base and J lost 7; bases outside the gene matches: 5. The CDR3 DNA reads TGTGCCACCAGCAGAGCGTCTAGCGGGAGGGCTAATGAGCAGTTCTTC. It encodes CATSRASSGRANEQFF.